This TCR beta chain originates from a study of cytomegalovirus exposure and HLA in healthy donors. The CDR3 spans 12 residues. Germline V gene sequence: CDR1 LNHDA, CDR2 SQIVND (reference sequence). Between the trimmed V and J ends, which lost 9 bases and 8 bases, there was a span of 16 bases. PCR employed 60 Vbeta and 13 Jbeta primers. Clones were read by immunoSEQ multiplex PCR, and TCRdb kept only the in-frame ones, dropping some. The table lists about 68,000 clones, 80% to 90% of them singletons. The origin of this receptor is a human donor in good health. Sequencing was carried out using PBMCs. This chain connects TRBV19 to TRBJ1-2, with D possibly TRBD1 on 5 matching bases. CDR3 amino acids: CASYRGGYGYTF. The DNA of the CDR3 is TGTGCCAGCTATCGGGGGGGGTACGGCTACACCTTC.